This T cell receptor beta chain stems from a study of control samples from healthy donors and cancer patients. Profiled with immunoSEQ multiplex PCR; TCRdb holds only in-frame clones, not every one. The sample includes 200,000 to 250,000 clones, over 90% seen only once; the top ten take about 1.6%. The germline V gene encodes CDR1 MNHEY and CDR2 SMNVEV (reference sequence). CDR3 length: 13 amino acids. V was clipped by 10 bases and J by 7 bases, with 16 bases between them. This TCR was recovered from a man aged 45-65 years in good health. This chain links TRBV27 with TRBJ2-2; D gene uncertain. Material: blood. Here the CDR3 reads CATPSLGSGELFF. In nucleotides, the CDR3 is TGTGCCACCCCATCGCTGGGTAGCGGGGAGCTGTTTTTT.